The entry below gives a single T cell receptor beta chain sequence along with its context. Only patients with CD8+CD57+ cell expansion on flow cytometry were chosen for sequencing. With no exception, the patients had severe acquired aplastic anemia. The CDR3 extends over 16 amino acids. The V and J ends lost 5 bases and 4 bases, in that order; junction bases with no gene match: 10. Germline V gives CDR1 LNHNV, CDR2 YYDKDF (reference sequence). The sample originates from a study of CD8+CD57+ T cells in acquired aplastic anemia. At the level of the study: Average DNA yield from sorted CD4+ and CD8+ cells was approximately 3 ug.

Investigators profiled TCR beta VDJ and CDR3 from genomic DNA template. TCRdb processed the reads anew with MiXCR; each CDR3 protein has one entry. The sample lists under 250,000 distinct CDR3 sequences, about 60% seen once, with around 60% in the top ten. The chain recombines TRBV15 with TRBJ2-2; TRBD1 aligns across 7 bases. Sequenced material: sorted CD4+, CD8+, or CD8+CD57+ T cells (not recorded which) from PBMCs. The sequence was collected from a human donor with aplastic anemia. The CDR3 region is CATSGYRGQPTGELFF. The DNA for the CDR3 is TGTGCCACCAGCGGGTACAGGGGACAACCCACCGGGGAGCTGTTTTTT.